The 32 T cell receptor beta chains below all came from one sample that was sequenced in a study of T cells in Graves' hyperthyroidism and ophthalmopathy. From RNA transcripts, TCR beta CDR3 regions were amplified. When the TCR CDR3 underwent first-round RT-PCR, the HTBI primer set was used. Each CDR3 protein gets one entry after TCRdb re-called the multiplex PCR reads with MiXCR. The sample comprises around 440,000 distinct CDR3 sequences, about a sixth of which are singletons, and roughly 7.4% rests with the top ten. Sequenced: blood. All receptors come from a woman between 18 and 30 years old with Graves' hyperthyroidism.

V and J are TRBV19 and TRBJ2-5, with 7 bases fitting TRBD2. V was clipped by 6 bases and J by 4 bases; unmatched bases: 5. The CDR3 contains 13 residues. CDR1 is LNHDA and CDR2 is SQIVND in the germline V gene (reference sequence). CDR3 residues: CASRPLAAETQYF. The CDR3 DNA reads TGTGCCAGTAGACCTCTAGCGGCAGAGACCCAGTACTTC.

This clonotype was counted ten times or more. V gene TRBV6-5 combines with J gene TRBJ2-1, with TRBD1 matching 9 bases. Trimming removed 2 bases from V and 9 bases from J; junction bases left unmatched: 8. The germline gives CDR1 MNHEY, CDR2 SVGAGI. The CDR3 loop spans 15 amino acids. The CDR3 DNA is TGTGCCAGCAGTTACCGGAAGGGACAGGGTATTGAGCAGTTCTTC. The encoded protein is CASSYRKGQGIEQFF.

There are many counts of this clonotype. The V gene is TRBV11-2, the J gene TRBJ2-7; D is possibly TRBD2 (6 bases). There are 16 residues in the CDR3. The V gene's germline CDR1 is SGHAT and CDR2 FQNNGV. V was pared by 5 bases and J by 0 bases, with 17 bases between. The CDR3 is CASSPGRRGYSYEQYF. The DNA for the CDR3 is TGTGCCAGCAGCCCCGGCCGGCGGGGTTACTCCTACGAGCAGTACTTC.

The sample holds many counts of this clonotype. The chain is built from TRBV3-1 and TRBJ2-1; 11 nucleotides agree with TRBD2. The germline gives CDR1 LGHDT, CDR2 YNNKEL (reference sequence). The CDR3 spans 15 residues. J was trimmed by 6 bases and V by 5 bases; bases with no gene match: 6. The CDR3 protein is CASSVGLAASNEQFF. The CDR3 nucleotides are TGTGCCAGCAGCGTGGGACTAGCGGCTTCCAATGAGCAGTTCTTC.

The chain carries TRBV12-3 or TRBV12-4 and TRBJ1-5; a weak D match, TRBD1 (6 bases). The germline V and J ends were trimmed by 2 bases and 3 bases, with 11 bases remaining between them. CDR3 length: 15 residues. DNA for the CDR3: TGTGCCAGCAGTTTAAGGGGGGGTATCAATCAGCCCCAGCATTTT. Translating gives CASSLRGGINQPQHF.

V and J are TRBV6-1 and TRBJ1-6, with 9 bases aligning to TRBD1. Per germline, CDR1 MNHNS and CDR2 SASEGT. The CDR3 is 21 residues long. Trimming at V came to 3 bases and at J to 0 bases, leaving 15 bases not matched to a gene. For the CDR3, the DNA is TGTGCCAGCAGTGAGTGGGACAGGGCGCCAATCCACTTCTCCTATAATTCACCCCTCCACTTT. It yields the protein CASSEWDRAPIHFSYNSPLHF.

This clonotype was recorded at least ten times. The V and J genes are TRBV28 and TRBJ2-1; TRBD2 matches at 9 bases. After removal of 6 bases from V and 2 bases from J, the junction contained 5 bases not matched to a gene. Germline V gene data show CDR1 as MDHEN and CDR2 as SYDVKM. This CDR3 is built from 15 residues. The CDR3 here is CASSRAGGTYNEQFF. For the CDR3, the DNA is TGTGCCAGCAGCAGAGCGGGAGGAACCTACAATGAGCAGTTCTTC.

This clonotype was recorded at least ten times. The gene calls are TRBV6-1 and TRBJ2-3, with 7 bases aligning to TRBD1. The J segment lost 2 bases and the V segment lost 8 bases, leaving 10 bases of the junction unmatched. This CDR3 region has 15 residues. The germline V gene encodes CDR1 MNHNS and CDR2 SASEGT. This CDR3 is CASSSGTDFTDTQYF. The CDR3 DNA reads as TGTGCCAGCTCCTCCGGGACAGACTTCACAGATACGCAGTATTTT.

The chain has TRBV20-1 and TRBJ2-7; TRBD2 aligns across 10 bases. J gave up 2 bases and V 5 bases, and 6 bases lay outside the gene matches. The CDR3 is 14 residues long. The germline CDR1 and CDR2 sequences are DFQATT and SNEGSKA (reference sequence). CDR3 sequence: CSAEAGGTTYEQYF. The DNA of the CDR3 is TGCAGTGCTGAAGCGGGAGGGACTACCTACGAGCAGTACTTC.

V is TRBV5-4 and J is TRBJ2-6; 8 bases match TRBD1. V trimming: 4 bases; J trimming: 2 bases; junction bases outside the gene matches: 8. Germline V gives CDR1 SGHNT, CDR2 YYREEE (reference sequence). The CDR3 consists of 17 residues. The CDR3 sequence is CASSRGQGRAGANVLTF. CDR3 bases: TGTGCCAGCAGCCGTGGACAGGGACGGGCTGGGGCCAACGTCCTGACTTTC.

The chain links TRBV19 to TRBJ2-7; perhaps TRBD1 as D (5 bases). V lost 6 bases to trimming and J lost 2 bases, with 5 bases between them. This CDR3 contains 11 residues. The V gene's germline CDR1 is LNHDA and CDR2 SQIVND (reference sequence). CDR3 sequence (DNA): TGTGCCAGTAGACAGGCCTACGAGCAGTACTTC. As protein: CASRQAYEQYF.

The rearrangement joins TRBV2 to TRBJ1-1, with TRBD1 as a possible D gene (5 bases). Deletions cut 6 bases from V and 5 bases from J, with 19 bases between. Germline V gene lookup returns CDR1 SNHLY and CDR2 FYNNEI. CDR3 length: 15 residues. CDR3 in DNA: TGTGCCAGCAGCTTAAATCCAGGGAGGGGTACTGAAGCTTTCTTT. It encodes CASSLNPGRGTEAFF.

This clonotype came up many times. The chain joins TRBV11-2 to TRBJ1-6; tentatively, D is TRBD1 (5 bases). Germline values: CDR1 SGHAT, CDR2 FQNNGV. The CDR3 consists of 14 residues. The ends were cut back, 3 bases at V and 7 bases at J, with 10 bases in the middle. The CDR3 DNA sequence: TGTGCCAGCAGCTTGTGGGGCGGGAATTCACCCCTCCACTTT. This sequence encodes CASSLWGGNSPLHF.

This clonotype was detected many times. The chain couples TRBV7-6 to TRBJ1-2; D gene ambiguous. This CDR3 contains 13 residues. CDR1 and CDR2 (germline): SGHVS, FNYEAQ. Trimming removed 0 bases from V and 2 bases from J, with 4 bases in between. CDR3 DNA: TGTGCCAGCAGCTTAGCAGAGAACTATGGCTACACCTTC. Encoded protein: CASSLAENYGYTF.

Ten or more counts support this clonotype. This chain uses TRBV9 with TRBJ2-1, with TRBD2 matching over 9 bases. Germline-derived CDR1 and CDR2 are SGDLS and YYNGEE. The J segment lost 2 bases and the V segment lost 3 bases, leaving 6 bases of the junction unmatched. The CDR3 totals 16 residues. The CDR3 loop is CASSDFGGGAYNEQFF. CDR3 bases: TGTGCCAGCAGCGACTTTGGCGGGGGGGCCTACAATGAGCAGTTCTTC.

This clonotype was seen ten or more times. In DNA, the CDR3 is TGTGCCAGCAGCCACTCCGGGACATACACAGATACGCAGTATTTT. Amino acids: CASSHSGTYTDTQYF. The V gene is TRBV14, the J gene TRBJ2-3; possible D gene TRBD1, 6 bases. CDR3 length: 15 residues. Germline CDR1 and CDR2: SGHDN and FVKESK. Between the trimmed V and J ends, which lost 3 bases and 2 bases, there was a span of 12 bases. Based on the CDR3 plus reference TRBV14 and TRBJ2-3, the full variable domain is EAGVTQFPSHSVIEKGQTVTLRCDPISGHDNLYWYRRVMGKEIKFLLHFVKESKQDESGMPNNRFLAERTGGTYSTLKVQPAELEDSGVYFCASSHSGTYTDTQYFGPGTRLTVL.

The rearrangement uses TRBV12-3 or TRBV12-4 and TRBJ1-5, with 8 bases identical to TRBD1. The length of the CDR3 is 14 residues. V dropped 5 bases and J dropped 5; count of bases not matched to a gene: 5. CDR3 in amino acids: CASSGDRWDQPQHF. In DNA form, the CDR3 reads TGTGCCAGCAGTGGGGACAGGTGGGATCAGCCCCAGCATTTT.

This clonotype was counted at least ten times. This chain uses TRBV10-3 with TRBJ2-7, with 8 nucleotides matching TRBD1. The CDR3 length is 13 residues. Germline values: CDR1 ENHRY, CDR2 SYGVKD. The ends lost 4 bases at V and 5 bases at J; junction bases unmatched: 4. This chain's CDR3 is CAISGTGYDEQYF. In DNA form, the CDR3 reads TGTGCCATCAGTGGGACAGGGTACGACGAGCAGTACTTC.

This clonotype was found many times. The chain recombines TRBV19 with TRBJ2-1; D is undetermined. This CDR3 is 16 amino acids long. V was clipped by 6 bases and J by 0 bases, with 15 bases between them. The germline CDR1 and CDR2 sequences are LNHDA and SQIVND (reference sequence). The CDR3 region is CASRRSGSSSYNEQFF. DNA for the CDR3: TGTGCCAGTAGACGGAGTGGCTCGAGCTCCTACAATGAGCAGTTCTTC.

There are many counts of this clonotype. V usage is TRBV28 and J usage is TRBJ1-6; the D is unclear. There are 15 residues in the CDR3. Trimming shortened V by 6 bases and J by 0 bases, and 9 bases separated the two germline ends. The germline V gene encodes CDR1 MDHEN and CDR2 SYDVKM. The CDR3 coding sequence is TGTGCCAGCAGCCGGCGGATCTCCTATAATTCACCCCTCCACTTT. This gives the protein CASSRRISYNSPLHF.

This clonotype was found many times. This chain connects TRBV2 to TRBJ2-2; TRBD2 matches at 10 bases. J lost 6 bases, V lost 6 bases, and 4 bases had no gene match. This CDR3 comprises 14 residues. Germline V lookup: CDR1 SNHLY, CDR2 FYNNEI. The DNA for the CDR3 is TGTGCCAGCAGGGAGCGGGAGGGGGCCGGGGAGCTGTTTTTT. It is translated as CASREREGAGELFF.

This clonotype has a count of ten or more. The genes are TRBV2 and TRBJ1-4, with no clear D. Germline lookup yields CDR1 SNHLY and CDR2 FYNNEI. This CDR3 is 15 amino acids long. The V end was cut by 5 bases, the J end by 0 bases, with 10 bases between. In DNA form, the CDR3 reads TGTGCCAGCAGTACACTACTTGCAACTAATGAAAAACTGTTTTTT. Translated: CASSTLLATNEKLFF.

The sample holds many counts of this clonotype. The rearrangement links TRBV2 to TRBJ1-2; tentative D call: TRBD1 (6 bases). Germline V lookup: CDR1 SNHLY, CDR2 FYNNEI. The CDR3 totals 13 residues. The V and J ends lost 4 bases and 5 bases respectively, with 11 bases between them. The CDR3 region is CASSGTVTYGYTF. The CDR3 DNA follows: TGTGCCAGCAGTGGGACAGTAACTTATGGCTACACCTTC.

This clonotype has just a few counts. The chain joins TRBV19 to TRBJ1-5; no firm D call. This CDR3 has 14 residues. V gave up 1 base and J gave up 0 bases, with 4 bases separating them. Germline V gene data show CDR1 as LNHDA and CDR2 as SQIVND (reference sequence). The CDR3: CASSIAVSNQPQHF. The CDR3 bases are TGTGCCAGTAGTATAGCAGTTAGCAATCAGCCCCAGCATTTT.

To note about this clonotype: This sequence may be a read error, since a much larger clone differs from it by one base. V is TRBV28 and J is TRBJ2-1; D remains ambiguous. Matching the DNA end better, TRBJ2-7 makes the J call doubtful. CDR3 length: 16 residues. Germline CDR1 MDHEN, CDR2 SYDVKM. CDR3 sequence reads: CASSSRKRTPYNEQYF. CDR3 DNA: TGTGCCAGCAGTTCCCGTAAACGGACCCCCTACAATGAGCAGTACTTC.

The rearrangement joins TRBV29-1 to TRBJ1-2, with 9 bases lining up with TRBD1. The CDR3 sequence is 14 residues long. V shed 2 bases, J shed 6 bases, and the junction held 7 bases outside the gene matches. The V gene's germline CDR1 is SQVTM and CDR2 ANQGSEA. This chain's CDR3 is CSVETGDRVDGYTF. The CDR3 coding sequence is TGCAGCGTTGAAACGGGGGACAGGGTGGATGGCTACACCTTC.

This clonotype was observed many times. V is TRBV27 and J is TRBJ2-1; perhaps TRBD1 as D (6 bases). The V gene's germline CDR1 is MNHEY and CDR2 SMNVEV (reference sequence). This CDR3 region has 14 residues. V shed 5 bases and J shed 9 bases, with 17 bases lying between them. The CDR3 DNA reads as TGTGCCAGCAGTCAACAGGGTTTAGGCGGTGAGCAGTTCTTC. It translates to CASSQQGLGGEQFF.

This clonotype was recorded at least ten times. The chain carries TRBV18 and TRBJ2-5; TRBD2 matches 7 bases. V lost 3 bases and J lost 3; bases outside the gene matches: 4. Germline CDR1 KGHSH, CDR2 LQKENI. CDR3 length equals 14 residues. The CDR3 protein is CASSPTGGEETQYF. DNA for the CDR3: TGTGCCAGCTCACCGACTGGGGGGGAAGAGACCCAGTACTTC.

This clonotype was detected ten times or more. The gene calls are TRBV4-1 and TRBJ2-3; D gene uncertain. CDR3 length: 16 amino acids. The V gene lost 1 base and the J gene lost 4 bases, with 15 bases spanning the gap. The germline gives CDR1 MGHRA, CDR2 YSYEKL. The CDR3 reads CASSQVNLVAADTQYF. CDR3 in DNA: TGCGCCAGCAGCCAAGTGAACCTAGTCGCCGCAGATACGCAGTATTTT.

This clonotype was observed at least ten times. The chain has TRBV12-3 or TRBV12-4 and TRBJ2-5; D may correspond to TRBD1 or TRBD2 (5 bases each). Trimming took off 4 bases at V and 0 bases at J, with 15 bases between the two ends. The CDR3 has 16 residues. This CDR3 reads CASSSGPEGYQETQYF. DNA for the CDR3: TGTGCCAGCAGTTCGGGACCGGAAGGGTACCAAGAGACCCAGTACTTC.

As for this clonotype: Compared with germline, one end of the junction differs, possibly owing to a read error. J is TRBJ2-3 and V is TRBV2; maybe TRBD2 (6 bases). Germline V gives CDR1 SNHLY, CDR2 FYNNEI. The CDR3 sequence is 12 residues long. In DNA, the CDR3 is TGTGCCAGCCGGGGGAGCACAGATGCGCAGTATTTT. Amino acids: CASRGSTDAQYF.

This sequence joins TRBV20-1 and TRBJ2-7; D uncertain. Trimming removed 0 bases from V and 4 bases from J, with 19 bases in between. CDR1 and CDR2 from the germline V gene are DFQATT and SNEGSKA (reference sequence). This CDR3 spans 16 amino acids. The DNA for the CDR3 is TGCAGTGCTAGAGACCAAATTGACCCGGTACCTTACGAGCAGTACTTC. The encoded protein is CSARDQIDPVPYEQYF.